The rows below give T cell receptor beta chains drawn from one sample of a study of cytomegalovirus exposure and HLA in healthy donors. Only in-frame clones appear in the TCRdb table, and some are missing; sequencing was by immunoSEQ multiplex PCR. In the table there are about 170,000 clones, approximately 77% of which are singletons. Source material: PBMCs. Receptors were obtained from a male donor in good health and CMV-seronegative. The CDR3 runs from the conserved cysteine through the conserved F or W.

v_gene	j_gene	CDR3aa
TRBV19	TRBJ1-5	CASSILGPRTSGQPQHF
TRBV19	TRBJ2-4	CASSPGTGYVDIQYF
TRBV7-8	TRBJ2-3	CASRPRRLAGGRGTDTQYF
TRBV27	TRBJ2-7	CASSLQQGPYEQYF
TRBV9	TRBJ2-3	CASSVGRESDTQYF
TRBV18	TRBJ1-4	CASSPPLGTGFEKLFF
TRBV13	TRBJ2-1	CASSLHGPYNEQFF
TRBV19	TRBJ1-5	CASREGFNQPQHF
TRBV7-3	TRBJ1-6	CASSPNPGIAYNSPLHF
TRBV5-1	TRBJ1-1	CASSVSEGLEAFF
TRBV6-5	TRBJ1-2	CASTGTGVGYTF
TRBV6-5	TRBJ1-2	CASSPLGPAAGYTF